This T cell receptor (beta chain) comes out of a study of blood T cell repertoires in COVID-19. Whole-study context: There were acute and convalescent COVID-19 samples, and they came from the United States, Italy and Spain.

In germline, CDR1 is SEHNR, CDR2 FQNEAQ (reference sequence). After removal of 5 bases from V and 0 bases from J, the junction contained 8 bases not matched to a gene. CDR3 length: 16 residues. Per the authors' pipeline: Nucleated cell counts were estimated from reference gene primer amplification. Sequencing was performed with immunoSEQ multiplex PCR; in TCRdb, only in-frame clones are kept and a portion is missing. Clone size and V and J calls were adopted from that table, with D and trimming inferred from the DNA. Among around 280,000 clones listed, 90% were seen once. Assignment of participants to cohorts was predicated upon participant-reported clinical history.

Sequenced material: PBMCs or T cells enriched from blood (not recorded which). The chain combines TRBV7-9 with TRBJ2-3; 7 nucleotides match TRBD2. The receptor comes from a woman between 18 and 29 years old with acute COVID-19. The CDR3 sequence: CASSAPSGTSTDTQYF. The CDR3 nucleotides are TGTGCCAGCAGCGCACCAAGCGGGACTAGCACAGATACGCAGTATTTT.